Each of the 20 T cell receptor beta chains below was sequenced from the same sample in a study of graft-versus-host responses after intestinal transplantation. No antigen has been identified for these receptors. Profiled with immunoSEQ multiplex PCR; TCRdb holds only in-frame clones, not every one. In the table there are about 99,000 clones, roughly 90% of which are singletons. Material: unstimulated CD4+ T cells sorted from spleen or lymph node cells, obtained before intestinal transplant. Receptor source: a human donor who received an intestinal transplant.

The genes are TRBV5-4 and TRBJ2-3; TRBD1 aligns across 10 bases. Germline CDR1 and CDR2: SGHNT and YYREEE (reference sequence). This CDR3 spans 16 amino acids. The junction had 8 bases not matched to a gene; V was cut back by 4 bases and J by 3 bases. The DNA of the CDR3 is TGTGCCAGCAGCACCCGGGACAGGGGTTTGACAGATACGCAGTATTTT. Its translation is CASSTRDRGLTDTQYF.

The rearrangement links TRBV2 to TRBJ1-1; TRBD1 agrees at 9 bases. The CDR3 length is 14 residues. Per the germline V gene, CDR1 is SNHLY and CDR2 is FYNNEI. Trimming removed 9 bases from V and 3 bases from J; junction bases left unmatched: 8. The CDR3 is CASTGGVQDTEAFF. The CDR3, as DNA: TGTGCCAGTACAGGGGGCGTTCAGGACACTGAAGCTTTCTTT.

The chain recombines TRBV6-5 with TRBJ2-7, with D perhaps matching TRBD2 (5 bases). Germline CDR1 reads MNHEY; CDR2 reads SVGAGI. Trimming took off 6 bases at V and 9 bases at J, with 24 bases between the two ends. The CDR3 extends over 15 amino acids. The CDR3 sequence is CASSPDYHLPPGQYF. CDR3 coding DNA: TGTGCCAGCAGCCCAGACTACCACCTACCCCCCGGGCAGTACTTC.

The chain carries TRBV28 and TRBJ1-5, with unresolved D. This CDR3 comprises 14 residues. Trimming shortened V by 6 bases and J by 9 bases, and 18 bases separated the two germline ends. From germline, CDR1 is MDHEN and CDR2 SYDVKM. The CDR3 DNA sequence: TGTGCCAGCAGCCCGGACGGACTGACCCGGCCCCAGCATTTT. Encoded protein: CASSPDGLTRPQHF.

This chain joins TRBV6-5 and TRBJ1-2; a possible D gene is TRBD1 (6 bases). V was clipped by 5 bases and J by 5 bases, with 9 bases between them. Germline CDR1 and CDR2: MNHEY and SVGAGI. This CDR3 is 12 amino acids long. The CDR3 spells CASSRTEYGYTF. CDR3 DNA sequence: TGTGCCAGCAGTCGGACAGAGTATGGCTACACCTTC.

V usage is TRBV11-3 and J usage is TRBJ2-2; 7 bases agree with TRBD1. The CDR3 runs to 11 residues. The junction had 2 bases not matched to a gene; V was cut back by 5 bases and J by 11 bases. Germline lookup yields CDR1 SGHNT and CDR2 YENEEA. In nucleotides, the CDR3 is TGTGCCAGCAGCGAGGGGGCAGAGCTGTTTTTT. Its translation is CASSEGAELFF.

V gene TRBV29-1 combines with J gene TRBJ1-1; D uncertain. This CDR3 is 11 amino acids long. CDR1 and CDR2 (germline): SQVTM, ANQGSEA. The V and J ends lost 4 bases and 3 bases respectively, with 6 bases between them. The CDR3 here is CSVVKDTEAFF. The DNA for the CDR3 is TGCAGCGTTGTGAAGGACACTGAAGCTTTCTTT.

The chain joins TRBV4-1 to TRBJ1-6; the match to TRBD1 covers 9 bases. Trimming took 2 bases from V and 7 from J; bases not matched to a gene: 6. This CDR3 is built from 16 residues. Looked up from germline, CDR1 is MGHRA and CDR2 is YSYEKL. CDR3 in amino acids: CASSQWDRDPNSPLHF. The CDR3 DNA reads TGCGCCAGCAGCCAATGGGACAGGGACCCCAATTCACCCCTCCACTTT.

This chain joins TRBV7-3 and TRBJ2-3; perhaps TRBD2 as D (6 bases). V lost 5 bases to trimming and J lost 9 bases, with 18 bases between them. The germline V gene encodes CDR1 SGHTA and CDR2 FQGTGA. This CDR3 contains 14 residues. CDR3 in DNA: TGTGCCAGCAGCCAAACTAGCATTTTCGACACGCAGTATTTT. It specifies CASSQTSIFDTQYF.

The chain employs TRBV10-3 and TRBJ1-1; D gene uncertain. V lost 3 bases and J lost 11, with 19 bases in between. The CDR3 has 14 amino acids. Germline V gene data show CDR1 as ENHRY and CDR2 as SYGVKD. In DNA form, the CDR3 reads TGTGCCATCAGTGATGGCAGCATCTATCGAATGGCTTTCTTT. This translates into CAISDGSIYRMAFF.

The chain links TRBV11-2 to TRBJ2-5, with 9 nucleotides matching TRBD2. Germline V CDR1 and CDR2: SGHAT, FQNNGV. The CDR3 spans 15 residues. With V trimmed by 4 bases and J by 5 bases, 8 bases remained unmatched. In nucleotides, the CDR3 is TGTGCCAGCAGCTCGGGAGCGGGAGGATCCGAGACCCAGTACTTC. Translating it yields CASSSGAGGSETQYF.

V is TRBV2 and J is TRBJ2-6; D is possibly TRBD2 (7 bases). This CDR3 is built from 17 residues. V lost 7 bases to trimming and J lost 0 bases, with 16 bases between them. The germline V gene encodes CDR1 SNHLY and CDR2 FYNNEI. The CDR3 DNA sequence: TGTGCCAGCAATCTCCGGGGGGCTCGCTCTGGGGCCAACGTCCTGACTTTC. Its protein product is CASNLRGARSGANVLTF.

The genes are TRBV6-6 and TRBJ1-6; D uncertain. The germline V gene encodes CDR1 MNHNY and CDR2 SVGAGI (reference sequence). Deletions cut 5 bases from V and 7 bases from J, with 9 bases between. The CDR3 has 13 amino acids. CDR3 nucleotides: TGTGCCAGCAGTGACACGCTAAATTCACCCCTCCACTTT. Protein product: CASSDTLNSPLHF.

This clone was seen only a few times. The chain couples TRBV6-1 to TRBJ2-7, with D maybe TRBD2 (5 bases). Germline V gene lookup returns CDR1 MNHNS and CDR2 SASEGT. Trimming cost V 2 bases and J 0 bases, with 20 bases left between them. This CDR3 spans 18 amino acids. CDR3: CASSEPMRRKRNSYEQYF. The DNA of the CDR3 is TGTGCCAGCAGTGAACCTATGCGGCGTAAGCGGAACTCCTACGAGCAGTACTTC.

The rearrangement joins TRBV10-2 to TRBJ2-7, with TRBD2 matching over 7 bases. Trimming at V came to 0 bases and at J to 1 base, leaving 12 bases not matched to a gene. Looked up from germline, CDR1 is WSHSY and CDR2 is SAAADI. The CDR3 covers 18 residues. As DNA, the CDR3 is TGCGCCAGCAGTGAGTCTGGTCGGGGAGCTAGCGGTTCCTACGAGCAGTACTTC. Amino acid sequence: CASSESGRGASGSYEQYF.

The chain couples TRBV2 to TRBJ2-3, with no clear D. V lost 4 bases and J 1 base, leaving 12 bases between the germline ends. Germline assignment: CDR1 SNHLY and CDR2 FYNNEI. This CDR3 is 15 amino acids long. For the CDR3, the DNA is TGTGCCAGCAGTGGGGCTAATGGGGGCACAGATACGCAGTATTTT. Translating it yields CASSGANGGTDTQYF.

This chain links TRBV5-4 with TRBJ1-1; TRBD1 is a possible D gene (5 bases). CDR1 SGHNT and CDR2 YYREEE come from the germline V gene (reference sequence). V shed 0 bases and J shed 1 base, with 7 bases lying between them. CDR3 length: 14 amino acids. In DNA, the CDR3 is TGTGCCAGCAGCTTGGATCAGGGGAACACTGAAGCTTTCTTT. Protein sequence: CASSLDQGNTEAFF.

J is TRBJ2-3 and V is TRBV2; D gene ambiguous. Germline CDR1 is SNHLY and CDR2 is FYNNEI. V lost 7 bases to trimming and J lost 4 bases, with 12 bases between them. The CDR3 is made up of 13 amino acids. CDR3: CASIERFSDTQYF. In DNA, the CDR3 is TGTGCCAGCATCGAACGGTTTTCAGATACGCAGTATTTT.

This chain joins TRBV7-3 and TRBJ1-6; no clear D. The CDR3 length is 14 residues. V lost 3 bases and J lost 8, with 11 bases in between. Germline CDR1 and CDR2: SGHTA and FQGTGA. DNA for the CDR3: TGTGCCAGCAGCTTTGAGGGATCCCATTCACCCCTCCACTTT. Translating gives CASSFEGSHSPLHF.

The V and J genes are TRBV11-2 and TRBJ2-1, with 14 bases aligning to TRBD2. Germline loops: CDR1 SGHAT, CDR2 FQNNGV. With 1 base clipped from V and 9 bases from J, the junction kept 5 bases outside the gene matches. The CDR3 runs 16 residues. CDR3 sequence: CASSLGLAGGLGEQFF. As DNA, the CDR3 is TGTGCCAGCAGCTTAGGACTAGCGGGAGGGCTGGGTGAGCAGTTCTTC.